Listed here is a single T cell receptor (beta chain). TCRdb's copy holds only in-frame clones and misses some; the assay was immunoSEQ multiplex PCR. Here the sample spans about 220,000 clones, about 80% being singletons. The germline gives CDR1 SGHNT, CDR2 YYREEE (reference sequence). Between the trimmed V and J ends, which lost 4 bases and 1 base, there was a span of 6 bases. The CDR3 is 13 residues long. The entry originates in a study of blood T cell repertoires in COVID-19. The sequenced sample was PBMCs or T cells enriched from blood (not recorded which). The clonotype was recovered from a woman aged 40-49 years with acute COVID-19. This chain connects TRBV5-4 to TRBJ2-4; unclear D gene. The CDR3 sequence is CASSQMAKNIQYF. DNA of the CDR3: TGTGCCAGCAGCCAAATGGCCAAAAACATTCAGTACTTC.